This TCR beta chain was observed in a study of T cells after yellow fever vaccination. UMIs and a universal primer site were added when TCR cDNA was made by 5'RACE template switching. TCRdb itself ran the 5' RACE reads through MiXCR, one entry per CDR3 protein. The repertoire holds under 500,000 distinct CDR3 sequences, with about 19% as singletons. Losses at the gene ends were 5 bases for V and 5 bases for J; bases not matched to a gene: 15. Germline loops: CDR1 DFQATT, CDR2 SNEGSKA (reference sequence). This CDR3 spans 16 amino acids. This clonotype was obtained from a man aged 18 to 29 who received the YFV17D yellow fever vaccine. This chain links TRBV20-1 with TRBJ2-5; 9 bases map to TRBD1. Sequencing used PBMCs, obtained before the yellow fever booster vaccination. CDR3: CSASSRQGVNGETQYF. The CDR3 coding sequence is TGCAGTGCTTCCTCGCGACAGGGGGTTAACGGGGAGACCCAGTACTTC.